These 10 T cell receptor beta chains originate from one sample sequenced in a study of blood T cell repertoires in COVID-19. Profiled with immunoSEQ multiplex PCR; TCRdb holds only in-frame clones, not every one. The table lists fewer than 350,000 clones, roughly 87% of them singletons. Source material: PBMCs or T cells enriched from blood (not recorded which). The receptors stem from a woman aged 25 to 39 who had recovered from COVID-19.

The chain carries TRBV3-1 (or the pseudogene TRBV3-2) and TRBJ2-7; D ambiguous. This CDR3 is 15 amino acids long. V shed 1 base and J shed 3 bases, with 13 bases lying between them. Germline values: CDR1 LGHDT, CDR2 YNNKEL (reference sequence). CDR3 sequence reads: CASSQVPHHGYEQYF. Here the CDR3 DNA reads TGTGCCAGCAGCCAAGTTCCCCACCACGGCTACGAGCAGTACTTC.

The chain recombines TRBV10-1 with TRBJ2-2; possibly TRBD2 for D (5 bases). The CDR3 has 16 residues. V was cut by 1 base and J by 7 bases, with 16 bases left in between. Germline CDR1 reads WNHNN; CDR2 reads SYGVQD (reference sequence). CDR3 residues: CASSEFLPGVNGELFF. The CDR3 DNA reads TGCGCCAGCAGTGAGTTTTTACCCGGGGTCAACGGGGAGCTGTTTTTT.

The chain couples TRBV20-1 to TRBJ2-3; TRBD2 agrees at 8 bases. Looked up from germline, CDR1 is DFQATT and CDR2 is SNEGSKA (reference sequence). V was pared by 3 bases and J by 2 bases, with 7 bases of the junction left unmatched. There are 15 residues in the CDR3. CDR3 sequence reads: CSASPGGSYTDTQYF. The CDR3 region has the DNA TGCAGTGCTAGTCCGGGGGGGAGCTACACAGATACGCAGTATTTT.

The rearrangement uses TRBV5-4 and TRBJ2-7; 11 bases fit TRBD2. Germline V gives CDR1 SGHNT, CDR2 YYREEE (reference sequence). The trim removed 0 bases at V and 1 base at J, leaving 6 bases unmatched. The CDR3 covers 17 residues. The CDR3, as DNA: TGTGCCAGCAGCTTGGCTAGCGGGGGGCACACGTCCTACGAGCAGTACTTC. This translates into CASSLASGGHTSYEQYF.

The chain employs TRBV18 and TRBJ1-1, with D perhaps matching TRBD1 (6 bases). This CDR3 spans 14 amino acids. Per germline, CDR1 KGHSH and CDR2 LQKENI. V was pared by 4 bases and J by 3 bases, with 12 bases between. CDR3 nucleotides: TGTGCCAGCTCACAGCGGGGGGCGGACACTGAAGCTTTCTTT. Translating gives CASSQRGADTEAFF.

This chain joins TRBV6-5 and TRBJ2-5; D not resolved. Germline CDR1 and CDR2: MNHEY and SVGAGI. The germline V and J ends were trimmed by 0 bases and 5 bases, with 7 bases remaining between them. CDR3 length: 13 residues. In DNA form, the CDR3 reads TGTGCCAGCAGTTACTCGAATGAGGAGACCCAGTACTTC. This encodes CASSYSNEETQYF.

The CDR3 DNA reads as TGTGCCAGCAGTCCACTAGAGGGTAGCACAGATACGCAGTATTTT. Translating gives CASSPLEGSTDTQYF. The J gene is TRBJ2-3, the V gene TRBV28; the D gene is possibly TRBD2 (5 bases). V lost 5 bases to trimming and J lost 0 bases, with 12 bases between them. CDR1 and CDR2 from the germline V gene are MDHEN and SYDVKM. CDR3 length: 15 residues.

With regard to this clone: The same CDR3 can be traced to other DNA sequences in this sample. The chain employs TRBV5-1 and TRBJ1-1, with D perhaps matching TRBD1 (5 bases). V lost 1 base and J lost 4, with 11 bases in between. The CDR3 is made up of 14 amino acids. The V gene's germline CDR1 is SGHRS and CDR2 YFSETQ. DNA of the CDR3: TGCGCCAGCAGCTTGTCTCCCGGGGGCACTGAAGCTTTCTTT. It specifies CASSLSPGGTEAFF.

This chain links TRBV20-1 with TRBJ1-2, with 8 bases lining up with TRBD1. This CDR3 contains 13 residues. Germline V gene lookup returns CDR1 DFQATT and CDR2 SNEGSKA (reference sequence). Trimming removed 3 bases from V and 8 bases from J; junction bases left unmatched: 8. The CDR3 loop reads CSASRQGAGGYTF. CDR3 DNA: TGCAGTGCTAGTCGGCAGGGGGCGGGGGGCTACACCTTC.

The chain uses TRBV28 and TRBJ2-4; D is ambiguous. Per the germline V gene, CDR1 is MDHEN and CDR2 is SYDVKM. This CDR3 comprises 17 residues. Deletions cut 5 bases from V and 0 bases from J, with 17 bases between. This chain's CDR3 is CASSPLWALSAKNIQYF. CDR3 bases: TGTGCCAGCAGTCCCCTCTGGGCGCTCTCAGCCAAAAACATTCAGTACTTC.